This T cell receptor beta chain was captured in a study of cytomegalovirus exposure and HLA in healthy donors. At the level of the study: From 190 million or so T cells, an earlier analysis saw approximately 120 million unique TCR beta sequences.

Trimming cost V 6 bases and J 3 bases, with 9 bases left between them. Germline V CDR1 and CDR2: MNHNY, SVGAGI (reference sequence). The CDR3 is made up of 12 amino acids. Findings and limits, study-wide: Several of the most significant clusters were apparently associated with common viral pathogens in a later analysis. TCR beta V- and J-gene trimming, according to a later analysis, was linked to a missense DCLRE1C variant.

PCR employed 60 Vbeta and 13 Jbeta primers. Authors' analysis steps: Unique TCR beta chains totaled around 86 million in a later count, with roughly 11 million of them shared. Using immunoSEQ multiplex PCR, the repertoire was profiled, and TCRdb retains in-frame clones only, with some absent. Clone size and the V and J calls come from that table; the DNA yielded D and trimming. The data hold 90,000 to 130,000 clones, with roughly 68% observed a single time. About this clone itself: Antigen: not known.

This clonotype was obtained from a woman in her 30s in good health and CMV-seronegative. This chain connects TRBV6-6 to TRBJ2-7, with a possible D match to TRBD1 (5 bases). Sequencing was carried out using PBMCs. This CDR3 reads CASRFTGYEQYF. CDR3 DNA sequence: TGTGCCAGCAGATTCACAGGCTACGAGCAGTACTTC.